This TCR beta chain was observed in a study of identical twins. Notes on the study in general: Compared with models, monozygotic twins showed more out-of-frame TCR alpha sharing.

CDR3 size: 13 residues. Trimming removed 7 bases from V and 3 bases from J, with 10 bases in between. Germline V CDR1 and CDR2: MNHEY, SVGEGT. TCRdb recomputed calls from the 5' RACE reads with MiXCR, one row per CDR3 protein. This sample has about 250,000 distinct CDR3 sequences, with about 14% found just once. This clonotype has ten or more counts. The antigen is undetermined. The chain carries TRBV6-2 or TRBV6-3 and TRBJ1-5; D gene unclear. The source material was memory (CD45RO+) T cells sorted from blood. This sequence was found in a woman between 18 and 29 years old in good health. DNA for the CDR3: TGTGCCAGCATAGGGAGAGCCAATCAGCCCCAGCATTTT. This encodes CASIGRANQPQHF.